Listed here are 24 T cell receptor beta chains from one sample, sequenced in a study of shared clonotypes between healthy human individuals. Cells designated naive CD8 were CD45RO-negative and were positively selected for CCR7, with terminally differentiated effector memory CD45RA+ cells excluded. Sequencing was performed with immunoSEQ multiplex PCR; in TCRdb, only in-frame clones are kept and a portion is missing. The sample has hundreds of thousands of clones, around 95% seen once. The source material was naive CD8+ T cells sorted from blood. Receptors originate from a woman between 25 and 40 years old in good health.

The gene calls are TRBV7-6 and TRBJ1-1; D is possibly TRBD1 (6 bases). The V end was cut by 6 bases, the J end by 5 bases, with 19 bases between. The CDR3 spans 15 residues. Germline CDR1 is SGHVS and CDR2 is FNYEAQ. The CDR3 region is CASRPSQGGSTEAFF. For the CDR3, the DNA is TGTGCCAGCAGACCTTCACAGGGCGGGAGTACTGAAGCTTTCTTT.

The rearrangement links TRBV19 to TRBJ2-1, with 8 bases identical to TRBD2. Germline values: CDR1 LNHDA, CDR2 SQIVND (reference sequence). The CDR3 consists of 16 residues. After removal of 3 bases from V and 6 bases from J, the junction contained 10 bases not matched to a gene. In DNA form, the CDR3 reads TGTGCCAGTAGTATTATGTTTGGACTAGCCCTCAATGAGCAGTTCTTC. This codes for CASSIMFGLALNEQFF.

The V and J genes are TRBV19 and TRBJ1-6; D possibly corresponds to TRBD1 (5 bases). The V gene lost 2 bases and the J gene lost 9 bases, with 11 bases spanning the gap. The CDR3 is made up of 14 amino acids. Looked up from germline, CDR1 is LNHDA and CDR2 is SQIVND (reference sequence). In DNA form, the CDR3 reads TGTGCCAGTAGTATACCAGGGTTCGCTTCACCCCTCCACTTT. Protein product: CASSIPGFASPLHF.

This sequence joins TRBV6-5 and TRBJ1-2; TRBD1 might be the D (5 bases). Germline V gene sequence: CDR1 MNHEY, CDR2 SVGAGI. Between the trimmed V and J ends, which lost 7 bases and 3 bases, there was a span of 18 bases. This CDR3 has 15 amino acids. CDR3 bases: TGTGCCAGCACATCTATTCCGGGACCTTACTATGGCTACACCTTC. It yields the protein CASTSIPGPYYGYTF.

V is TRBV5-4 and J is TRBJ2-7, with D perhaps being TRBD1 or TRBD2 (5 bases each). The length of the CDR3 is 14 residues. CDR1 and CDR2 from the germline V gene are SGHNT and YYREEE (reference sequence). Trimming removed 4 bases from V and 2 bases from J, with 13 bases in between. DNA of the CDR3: TGTGCCAGCAGCACTAGGGACGGTGCCTACGAGCAGTACTTC. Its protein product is CASSTRDGAYEQYF.

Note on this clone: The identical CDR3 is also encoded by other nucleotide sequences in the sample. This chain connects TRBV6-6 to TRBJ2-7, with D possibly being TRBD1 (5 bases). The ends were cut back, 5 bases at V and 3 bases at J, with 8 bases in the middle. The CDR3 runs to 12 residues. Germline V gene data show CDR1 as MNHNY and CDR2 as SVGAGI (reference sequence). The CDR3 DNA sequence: TGTGCCAGCAGTGGCGACAGCTACGAGCAGTACTTC. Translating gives CASSGDSYEQYF.

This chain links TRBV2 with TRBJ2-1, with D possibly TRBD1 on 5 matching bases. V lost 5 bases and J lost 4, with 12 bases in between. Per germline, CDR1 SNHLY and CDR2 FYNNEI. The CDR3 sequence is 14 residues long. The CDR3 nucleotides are TGTGCCAGCAGTACTATCGACAGATACAATGAGCAGTTCTTC. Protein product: CASSTIDRYNEQFF. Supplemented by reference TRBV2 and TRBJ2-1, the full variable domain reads EPEVTQTPSHQVTQMGQEVILRCVPISNHLYFYWYRQILGQKVEFLVSFYNNEISEKSEIFDDQFSVERPDGSNFTLKIRSTKLEDSAMYFCASSTIDRYNEQFFGPGTRLTVL.

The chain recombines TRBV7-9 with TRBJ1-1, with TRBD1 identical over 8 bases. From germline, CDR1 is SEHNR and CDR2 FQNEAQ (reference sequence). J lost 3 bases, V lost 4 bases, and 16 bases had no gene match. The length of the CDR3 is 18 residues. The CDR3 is CASSSASGTGGWYTEAFF. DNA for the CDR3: TGTGCCAGCAGCTCGGCCTCCGGGACAGGCGGCTGGTACACTGAAGCTTTCTTT.

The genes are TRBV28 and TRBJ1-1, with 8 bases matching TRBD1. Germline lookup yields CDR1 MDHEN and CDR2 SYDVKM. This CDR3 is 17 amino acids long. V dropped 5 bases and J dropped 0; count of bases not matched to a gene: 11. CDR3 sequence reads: CASSRQTGVGMNTEAFF. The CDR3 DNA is TGTGCCAGCAGTCGCCAGACAGGGGTCGGCATGAACACTGAAGCTTTCTTT.

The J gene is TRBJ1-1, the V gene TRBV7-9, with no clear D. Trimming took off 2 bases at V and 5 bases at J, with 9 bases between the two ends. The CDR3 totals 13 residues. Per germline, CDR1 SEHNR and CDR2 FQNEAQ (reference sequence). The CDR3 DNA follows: TGTGCCAGCAGCTTATATCAGAGGACTGAAGCTTTCTTT. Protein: CASSLYQRTEAFF.

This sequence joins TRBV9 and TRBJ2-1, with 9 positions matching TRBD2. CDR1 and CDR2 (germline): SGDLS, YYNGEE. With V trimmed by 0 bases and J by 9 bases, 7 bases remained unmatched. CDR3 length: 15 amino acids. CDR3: CASSVGGRALSEQFF. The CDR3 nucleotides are TGTGCCAGCAGCGTAGGCGGGAGGGCATTGAGTGAGCAGTTCTTC.

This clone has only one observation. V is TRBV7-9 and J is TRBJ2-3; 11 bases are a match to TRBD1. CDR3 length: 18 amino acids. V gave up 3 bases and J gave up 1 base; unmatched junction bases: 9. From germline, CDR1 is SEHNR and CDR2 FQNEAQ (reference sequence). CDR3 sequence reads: CASSLGQGDGRGTDTQYF. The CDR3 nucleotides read TGTGCCAGCAGCTTGGGACAGGGGGACGGGAGAGGCACAGATACGCAGTATTTT. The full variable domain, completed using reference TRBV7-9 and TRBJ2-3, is DTGVSQNPRHKITKRGQNVTFRCDPISEHNRLYWYRQTLGQGPEFLTYFQNEAQLEKSRLLSDRFSAERPKGSFSTLEIQRTEQGDSAMYLCASSLGQGDGRGTDTQYFGPGTRLTVL.

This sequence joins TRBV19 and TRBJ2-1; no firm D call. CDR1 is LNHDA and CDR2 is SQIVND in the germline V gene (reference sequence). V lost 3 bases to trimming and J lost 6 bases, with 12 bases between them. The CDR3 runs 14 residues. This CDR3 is CASSIDDFLNEQFF. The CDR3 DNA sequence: TGTGCCAGTAGTATTGACGACTTCCTCAATGAGCAGTTCTTC.

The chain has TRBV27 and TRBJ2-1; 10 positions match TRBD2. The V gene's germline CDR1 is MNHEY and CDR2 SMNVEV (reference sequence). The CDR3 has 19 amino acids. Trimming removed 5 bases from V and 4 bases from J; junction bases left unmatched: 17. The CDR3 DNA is TGTGCCAGCAGTAACCCCCCGGTAGCGGGAGGTGAGCTATACAATGAGCAGTTCTTC. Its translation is CASSNPPVAGGELYNEQFF.

CDR3 loop: CASRGQDRLYEQYF. The CDR3 DNA is TGTGCCAGCAGGGGACAGGATCGGTTATACGAGCAGTACTTC. The chain employs TRBV2 and TRBJ2-7; 8 bases line up with TRBD1. Per germline, CDR1 SNHLY and CDR2 FYNNEI. With 6 bases clipped from V and 4 bases from J, the junction kept 8 bases outside the gene matches. There are 14 residues in the CDR3.

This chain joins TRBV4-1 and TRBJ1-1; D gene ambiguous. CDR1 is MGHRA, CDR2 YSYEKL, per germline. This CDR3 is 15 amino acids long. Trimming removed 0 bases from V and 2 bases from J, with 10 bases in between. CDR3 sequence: CASSQEEGFNTEAFF. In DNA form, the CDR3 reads TGCGCCAGCAGCCAAGAGGAGGGATTCAACACTGAAGCTTTCTTT.

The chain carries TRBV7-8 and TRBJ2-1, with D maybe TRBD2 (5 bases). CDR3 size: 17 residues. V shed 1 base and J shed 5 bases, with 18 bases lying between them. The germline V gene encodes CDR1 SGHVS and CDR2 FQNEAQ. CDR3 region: CASSLVGGLAGNNEQFF. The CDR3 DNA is TGTGCCAGCAGCTTAGTAGGAGGCCTAGCTGGCAACAATGAGCAGTTCTTC. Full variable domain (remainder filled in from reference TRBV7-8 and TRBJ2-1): GAGVSQSPRYKVAKRGQDVALRCDPISGHVSLFWYQQALGQGPEFLTYFQNEAQLDKSGLPSDRFFAERPEGSVSTLKIQRTQQEDSAVYLCASSLVGGLAGNNEQFFGPGTRLTVL.

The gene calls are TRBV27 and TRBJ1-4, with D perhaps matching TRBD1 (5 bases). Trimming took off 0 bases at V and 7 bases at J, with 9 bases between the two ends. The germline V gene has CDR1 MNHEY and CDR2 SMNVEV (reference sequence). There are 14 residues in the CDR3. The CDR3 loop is CASSLSTAPEKLFF. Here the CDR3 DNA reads TGTGCCAGCAGTTTATCGACAGCCCCTGAAAAACTGTTTTTT.

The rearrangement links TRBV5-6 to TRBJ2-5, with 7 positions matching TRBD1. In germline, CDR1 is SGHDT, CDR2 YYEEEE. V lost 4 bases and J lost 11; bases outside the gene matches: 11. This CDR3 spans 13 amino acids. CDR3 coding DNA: TGTGCCAGCAGCCACAGGGGAACGGAGGAGCAGTACTTC. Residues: CASSHRGTEEQYF.

The CDR3 reads CASSFGQGGTGELFF. The CDR3, as DNA: TGTGCCAGCAGCTTTGGACAGGGGGGGACCGGGGAGCTGTTTTTT. V gene TRBV5-4 combines with J gene TRBJ2-2; 10 nucleotides align to TRBD1. This CDR3 region has 15 residues. V lost 2 bases to trimming and J lost 5 bases; unmatched junction nucleotides: 3. Germline V gene sequence: CDR1 SGHNT, CDR2 YYREEE (reference sequence).

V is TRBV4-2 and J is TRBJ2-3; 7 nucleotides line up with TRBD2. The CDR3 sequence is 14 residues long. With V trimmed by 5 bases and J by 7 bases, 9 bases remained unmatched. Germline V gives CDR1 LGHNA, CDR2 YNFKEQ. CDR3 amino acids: CASSSGTTLNTQYF. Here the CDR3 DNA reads TGTGCCAGCAGCAGTGGGACTACCCTAAATACGCAGTATTTT.

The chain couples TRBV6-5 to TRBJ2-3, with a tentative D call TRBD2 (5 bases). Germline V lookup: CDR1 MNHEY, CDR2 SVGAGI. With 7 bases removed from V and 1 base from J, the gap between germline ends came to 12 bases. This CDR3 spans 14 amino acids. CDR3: CASNEGQRTDTQYF. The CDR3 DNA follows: TGTGCCAGCAACGAGGGTCAACGCACAGATACGCAGTATTTT.

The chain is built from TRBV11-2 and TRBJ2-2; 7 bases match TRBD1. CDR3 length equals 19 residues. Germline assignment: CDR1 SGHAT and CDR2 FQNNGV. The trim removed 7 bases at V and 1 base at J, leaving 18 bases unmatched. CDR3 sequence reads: CASILARLPAGGNTGELFF. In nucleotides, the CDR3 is TGTGCCAGCATCCTAGCCCGATTACCGGCAGGGGGGAACACCGGGGAGCTGTTTTTT. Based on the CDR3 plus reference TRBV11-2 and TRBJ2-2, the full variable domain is EAGVAQSPRYKIIEKRQSVAFWCNPISGHATLYWYQQILGQGPKLLIQFQNNGVVDDSQLPKDRFSAERLKGVDSTLKIQPAKLEDSAVYLCASILARLPAGGNTGELFFGEGSRLTVL.

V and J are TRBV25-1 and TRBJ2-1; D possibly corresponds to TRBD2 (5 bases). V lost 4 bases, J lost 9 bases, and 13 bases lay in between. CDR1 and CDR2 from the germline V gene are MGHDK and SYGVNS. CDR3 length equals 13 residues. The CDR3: CASSASLAFEQFF. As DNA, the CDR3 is TGTGCCAGCAGTGCCTCTCTAGCTTTTGAGCAGTTCTTC.